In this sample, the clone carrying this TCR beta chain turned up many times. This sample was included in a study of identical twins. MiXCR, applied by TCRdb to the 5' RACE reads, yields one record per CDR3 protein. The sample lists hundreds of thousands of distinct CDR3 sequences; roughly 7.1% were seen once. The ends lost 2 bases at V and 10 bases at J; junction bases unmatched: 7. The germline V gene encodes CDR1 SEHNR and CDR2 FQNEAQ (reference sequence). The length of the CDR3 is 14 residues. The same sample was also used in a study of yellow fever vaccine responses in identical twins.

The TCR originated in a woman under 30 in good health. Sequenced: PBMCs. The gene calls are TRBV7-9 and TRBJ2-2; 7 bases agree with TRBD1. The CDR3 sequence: CASSLTNRGEELFF. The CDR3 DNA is TGTGCCAGCAGCTTAACAAACAGGGGAGAGGAGCTGTTTTTT.